A single sample is the source of the 32 T cell receptor beta chains below, sequenced in a study of blood T cell repertoires in COVID-19. Assay used: immunoSEQ multiplex PCR; TCRdb lists only in-frame clones, some missing. The sample yields about 160,000 clones, approximately 80% seen once. Sequencing was carried out using peripheral blood. These receptors originate from an elderly woman with active or convalescent COVID-19.

This rearrangement joins TRBV9 to TRBJ1-3; D is unclear. Germline CDR1 and CDR2: SGDLS and YYNGEE. CDR3 length equals 17 residues. V was pared by 4 bases and J by 0 bases, with 17 bases between. The DNA of the CDR3 is TGTGCCAGCAGCCTCGTGGAGGGCTTTGGCTCTGGAAACACCATATATTTT. It translates to CASSLVEGFGSGNTIYF. Based on the CDR3 plus reference TRBV9 and TRBJ1-3, the full variable domain is DSGVTQTPKHLITATGQRVTLRCSPRSGDLSVYWYQQSLDQGLQFLIQYYNGEERAKGNILERFSAQQFPDLHSELNLSSLELGDSALYFCASSLVEGFGSGNTIYFGEGSWLTVV.

The J gene is TRBJ1-5, the V gene TRBV15; D perhaps matches TRBD1 (5 bases). V lost 0 bases, J lost 8 bases, and 11 bases lay in between. This CDR3 has 14 residues. Germline CDR1 and CDR2: LNHNV and YYDKDF (reference sequence). Here the CDR3 reads CATSRDQGGEPQHF. The DNA of the CDR3 is TGTGCCACCAGCAGAGATCAGGGAGGTGAGCCCCAGCATTTT.

The chain links TRBV3-1 (or the pseudogene TRBV3-2) to TRBJ2-2, with TRBD1 matching 7 bases. The CDR3 runs to 16 residues. V was pared by 1 base and J by 6 bases, with 8 bases of the junction left unmatched. The germline CDR1 and CDR2 sequences are LGHDT and YNNKEL (reference sequence). The CDR3 nucleotides read TGTGCCAGCAGCCAAGTGGTCAGGGGGTTATCCGGGGAGCTGTTTTTT. Translated, it gives CASSQVVRGLSGELFF.

This clone occurred once. The genes are TRBV6-5 and TRBJ1-2; 9 bases map to TRBD1. The V gene's germline CDR1 is MNHEY and CDR2 SVGAGI. The length of the CDR3 is 14 residues. V gave up 2 bases and J gave up 4 bases; unmatched junction bases: 2. DNA for the CDR3: TGTGCCAGCAGTTACGGGACAGGGAGCTATGGCTACACCTTC. It translates to CASSYGTGSYGYTF.

The chain has TRBV3-1 (or the pseudogene TRBV3-2) and TRBJ2-5; the D gene is possibly TRBD1 (6 bases). This CDR3 is built from 15 residues. V lost 4 bases and J 0 bases, leaving 12 bases between the germline ends. Germline V CDR1 and CDR2: LGHDT, YNNKEL (reference sequence). CDR3 in amino acids: CASSPAGTYQETQYF. CDR3 in DNA: TGTGCCAGCAGCCCGGCAGGGACATACCAAGAGACCCAGTACTTC.

This rearrangement joins TRBV6-1 to TRBJ1-1; the D is unclear. Trimming cost V 2 bases and J 8 bases, with 12 bases left between them. CDR1 is MNHNS, CDR2 SASEGT, per germline. There are 13 residues in the CDR3. CDR3 loop: CASSELARLEAFF. CDR3 bases: TGTGCCAGCAGTGAATTAGCCCGGTTGGAAGCTTTCTTT.

The genes are TRBV18 and TRBJ2-7; the match to TRBD1 covers 9 bases. The CDR3 contains 16 residues. CDR1 is KGHSH and CDR2 is LQKENI in the germline V gene. J lost 3 bases, V lost 6 bases, and 12 bases had no gene match. The CDR3 sequence: CASSHRTGVGDYEQYF. DNA for the CDR3: TGTGCCAGCTCCCATAGGACAGGGGTAGGGGACTACGAGCAGTACTTC.

V usage is TRBV2 and J usage is TRBJ1-2; 10 positions agree with TRBD1. Losses at the gene ends were 4 bases for V and 8 bases for J; bases not matched to a gene: 10. Germline-derived CDR1 and CDR2 are SNHLY and FYNNEI. The CDR3 is made up of 15 amino acids. In DNA, the CDR3 is TGTGCCAGCAGTGCTTTAGGACAGGGGGTAGGGGGCTACACCTTC. Translated, it gives CASSALGQGVGGYTF.

The rearrangement joins TRBV5-1 to TRBJ1-1; D is unresolved. This CDR3 contains 16 residues. Germline V gene lookup returns CDR1 SGHRS and CDR2 YFSETQ. Trimming took 3 bases from V and 1 from J, leaving 16 bases between them. As DNA, the CDR3 is TGCGCCAGCAGCTCCGGAGGCCTATCAAAGAACACTGAAGCTTTCTTT. This gives the protein CASSSGGLSKNTEAFF.

The chain combines TRBV7-2 with TRBJ2-3, with 8 bases aligning to TRBD1. The CDR3 has 14 amino acids. The V segment lost 5 bases and the J segment 2 bases; nucleotides outside the gene matches: 3. Germline CDR1 is SGHTA and CDR2 is FQGNSA. The CDR3 DNA reads TGTGCCAGCAGCGAGGGACAGGCCACAGATACGCAGTATTTT. Translation gives CASSEGQATDTQYF.

The chain carries TRBV6-5 and TRBJ1-2, with 7 bases lining up with TRBD1. V was clipped by 7 bases and J by 7 bases; unmatched bases: 9. The CDR3 runs 13 residues. Germline CDR1 reads MNHEY; CDR2 reads SVGAGI. The CDR3 sequence is CASTPQGGGGYTF. In DNA form, the CDR3 reads TGTGCCAGCACTCCCCAAGGGGGCGGTGGCTACACCTTC.

This clone appeared a single time. This chain connects TRBV27 to TRBJ1-5; TRBD1 agrees at 8 bases. This CDR3 spans 14 amino acids. Germline loops: CDR1 MNHEY, CDR2 SMNVEV (reference sequence). V lost 5 bases to trimming and J lost 4 bases; unmatched junction nucleotides: 4. The CDR3 here is CASSPGTGNQPQHF. The CDR3 DNA reads as TGTGCCAGCAGTCCGGGGACAGGTAATCAGCCCCAGCATTTT.

This clone was seen just once. The chain links TRBV10-2 to TRBJ1-2; perhaps TRBD1 as D (5 bases). In germline, CDR1 is WSHSY, CDR2 SAAADI. The CDR3 totals 13 residues. The V end lost 3 bases, the J end lost 6 bases, and 11 bases lay between the germline ends. The CDR3 region has the DNA TGCGCCAGCAGTGATGGGGCAGGAGATGGCTACACCTTC. It yields the protein CASSDGAGDGYTF.

The chain has TRBV4-3 and TRBJ1-1, with no clear D. This CDR3 spans 14 amino acids. Germline assignment: CDR1 LGHNA and CDR2 YSLEER. V lost 0 bases, J lost 0 bases, and 5 bases lay in between. The CDR3 nucleotides are TGCGCCAGCAGCCAAGAACAGATGAACACTGAAGCTTTCTTT. Its translation is CASSQEQMNTEAFF.

The CDR3, as DNA: TGTGCCAGCCCCGTGACAGGGGGCACTGAAGCTTTCTTT. It translates to CASPVTGGTEAFF. J is TRBJ1-1 and V is TRBV2, with 9 bases fitting TRBD1. Per germline, CDR1 SNHLY and CDR2 FYNNEI. This CDR3 region has 13 residues. After removal of 8 bases from V and 4 bases from J, the junction contained 5 bases not matched to a gene.

The chain couples TRBV18 to TRBJ2-5, with TRBD1 matching 7 bases. The CDR3 is 14 residues long. J was trimmed by 4 bases and V by 5 bases; bases with no gene match: 7. The germline CDR1 and CDR2 sequences are KGHSH and LQKENI. In DNA form, the CDR3 reads TGTGCCAGCTCAGCCCTTGACAGGGCAGAGACCCAGTACTTC. It encodes CASSALDRAETQYF.

The chain employs TRBV4-1 and TRBJ1-2; no reliable D call. CDR1 is MGHRA and CDR2 is YSYEKL in the germline V gene. The CDR3 extends over 14 amino acids. V was shortened by 0 bases and J by 4 bases, with 9 bases between the two germline ends. The CDR3 loop is CASSQEPRGYGYTF. CDR3 DNA sequence: TGCGCCAGCAGCCAAGAACCCCGGGGCTATGGCTACACCTTC.

The V and J genes are TRBV7-2 and TRBJ1-5; TRBD1 might be the D (5 bases). Trimming took 5 bases from V and 7 from J, leaving 18 bases between them. Germline values: CDR1 SGHTA, CDR2 FQGNSA. The CDR3 contains 15 residues. The CDR3 spells CASSRTSNGNQPQHF. The CDR3 DNA reads TGTGCCAGCAGCAGGACATCAAATGGGAACCAGCCCCAGCATTTT.

This sequence joins TRBV9 and TRBJ2-2, with D possibly being TRBD2 (5 bases). The CDR3 consists of 16 residues. Per germline, CDR1 SGDLS and CDR2 YYNGEE. Trimming left V 0 bases short and J 2 bases short, with 11 bases between. CDR3 coding DNA: TGTGCCAGCAGCGTAGGTCCAGGAGGAAACACCGGGGAGCTGTTTTTT. Translation gives CASSVGPGGNTGELFF.

J is TRBJ1-4 and V is TRBV12-5, with D perhaps matching TRBD1 (6 bases). Per the germline V gene, CDR1 is LGHNT and CDR2 is FRNRAP. The CDR3 consists of 17 residues. V lost 5 bases, J lost 0 bases, and 16 bases lay in between. This CDR3 is CASGLRQAPATNEKLFF. The CDR3 region has the DNA TGTGCTAGTGGTCTGAGACAGGCTCCGGCAACTAATGAAAAACTGTTTTTT.

This clone has just one count. The genes are TRBV5-1 and TRBJ1-1; D call uncertain. The CDR3 spans 13 residues. Germline CDR1 reads SGHRS; CDR2 reads YFSETQ. The V gene lost 0 bases and the J gene lost 0 bases, with 3 bases spanning the gap. The CDR3 DNA reads TGCGCCAGCAGCTTGGGAGTGAACACTGAAGCTTTCTTT. Translating gives CASSLGVNTEAFF.

The chain is built from TRBV30 and TRBJ1-1; D might be TRBD1 (6 bases). Trimming stripped 0 bases from V and 5 bases from J, with 13 bases between. The V gene's germline CDR1 is GTSNPN and CDR2 SVGIG (reference sequence). The CDR3 runs to 14 residues. CDR3 residues: CAWSVAGARTEAFF. DNA of the CDR3: TGTGCCTGGAGTGTCGCAGGGGCCAGGACTGAAGCTTTCTTT.

This rearrangement joins TRBV3-1 (or the pseudogene TRBV3-2) to TRBJ1-2; 9 bases align to TRBD1. V dropped 5 bases and J dropped 6; count of bases not matched to a gene: 7. This CDR3 has 14 residues. CDR1 LGHDT and CDR2 YNNKEL come from the germline V gene (reference sequence). CDR3 protein: CASSAWDRVDGYTF. As DNA, the CDR3 is TGTGCCAGCAGCGCCTGGGACAGGGTGGATGGCTACACCTTC.

The CDR3 loop is CASSLGSGMNTGELFF. The CDR3 DNA sequence: TGCGCCAGCAGCTTGGGGTCAGGGATGAACACCGGGGAGCTGTTTTTT. The chain has TRBV5-1 and TRBJ2-2, with D maybe TRBD1 (5 bases). V was shortened by 0 bases and J by 1 base, with 10 bases between the two germline ends. The CDR3 spans 16 residues. Germline values: CDR1 SGHRS, CDR2 YFSETQ.

CDR3 nucleotides: TGTGCCAGAAGCCAAACGACAGGGTTAACTGAAGCTTTCTTT. Its translation is CARSQTTGLTEAFF. The gene calls are TRBV5-3 and TRBJ1-1, with TRBD1 matching over 7 bases. TRBV5-3 is an open reading frame whose function is uncertain. The CDR3 has 14 residues. Unmatched junction bases numbered 8, after V lost 4 bases and J lost 5 bases.

The genes are TRBV5-1 and TRBJ2-1; possible D gene TRBD1, 5 bases. The V end was cut by 0 bases, the J end by 8 bases, with 12 bases between. Germline CDR1 SGHRS, CDR2 YFSETQ. The CDR3 runs 14 residues. The CDR3 nucleotides read TGCGCCAGCAGCTTGGGTCAGGGTGGGGATGAGCAGTTCTTC. Translating it yields CASSLGQGGDEQFF. Drawing the rest from reference TRBV5-1 and TRBJ2-1, the complete variable domain is KAGVTQTPRYLIKTRGQQVTLSCSPISGHRSVSWYQQTPGQGLQFLFEYFSETQRNKGNFPGRFSGRQFSNSRSEMNVSTLELGDSALYLCASSLGQGGDEQFFGPGTRLTVL.

V is TRBV20-1 and J is TRBJ1-2; no clear D gene. V was clipped by 3 bases and J by 1 base, with 12 bases between them. CDR1 and CDR2 from the germline V gene are DFQATT and SNEGSKA (reference sequence). The CDR3 consists of 14 residues. The CDR3 is CSASGERLNYGYTF. The CDR3 DNA reads as TGCAGTGCTAGTGGGGAGCGGCTTAACTATGGCTACACCTTC.

This chain joins TRBV4-1 and TRBJ1-2; D gene unclear. Trimming took off 2 bases at V and 2 bases at J, with 9 bases between the two ends. From germline, CDR1 is MGHRA and CDR2 YSYEKL. The CDR3 is made up of 14 amino acids. CDR3 protein: CASSQQEGNYGYTF. The CDR3 DNA is TGCGCCAGCAGCCAACAAGAGGGCAACTATGGCTACACCTTC.

This chain uses TRBV19 with TRBJ1-4, with 10 positions matching TRBD1. CDR3 size: 15 residues. Trimming at V came to 7 bases and at J to 3 bases, leaving 5 bases not matched to a gene. Germline V CDR1 and CDR2: LNHDA, SQIVND (reference sequence). The DNA of the CDR3 is TGTGCCAGTAACGACAGGGGGCCGCCTAATGAAAAACTGTTTTTT. Its protein is CASNDRGPPNEKLFF.

The chain links TRBV10-3 to TRBJ1-5; D ambiguous. Germline V gene lookup returns CDR1 ENHRY and CDR2 SYGVKD. This CDR3 contains 13 residues. V was trimmed by 4 bases and J by 7 bases, leaving 11 bases between them. CDR3 protein: CAISGREGQPQHF. CDR3 nucleotide sequence: TGTGCCATCAGTGGAAGGGAGGGACAGCCCCAGCATTTT.

The chain uses TRBV6-5 and TRBJ1-5; maybe TRBD1 (6 bases). Germline CDR1 is MNHEY and CDR2 is SVGAGI. V was shortened by 9 bases and J by 7 bases, with 16 bases between the two germline ends. CDR3 length: 13 residues. CDR3 sequence reads: CASTTQGDQPQHF. The CDR3 DNA reads as TGTGCCAGTACTACACAGGGAGACCAGCCCCAGCATTTT.

J is TRBJ2-7 and V is TRBV27; tentative D call: TRBD1 (6 bases). Trimming removed 3 bases at V and 5 bases at J, with 11 bases between. Germline V gene data show CDR1 as MNHEY and CDR2 as SMNVEV (reference sequence). The CDR3 length is 13 residues. Here the CDR3 DNA reads TGTGCCAGCAGTTTCAACAGGGCTAACGAGCAGTACTTC. Translated: CASSFNRANEQYF.